The following is a T cell receptor (beta chain) sequence with its context. Antigen: not known. 13 Jbeta primers and 60 Vbeta primers were used for the PCR. This table comes from immunoSEQ multiplex PCR, and its TCRdb copy is limited to in-frame clones, with some not included. The sample holds about 75,000 clones, about 79% seen once. This specimen belongs to a study of cytomegalovirus exposure and HLA in healthy donors. Regarding the study as a whole: In a later analysis, HLA-associated TCR beta chains were more clonally expanded than equally common others. Judged likely to be a sequencing artifact was a cluster of highly shared sequence variants. Common viral pathogens seemed to be connected with several of the most significant clusters, according to a later analysis.

CDR1 and CDR2 from the germline V gene are SNHLY and FYNNEI. V shed 11 bases and J shed 5 bases, with 12 bases lying between them. The CDR3 consists of 12 residues. J is TRBJ2-2 and V is TRBV2; D is unclear. The clonotype comes from a man aged 65 to 79 in good health and CMV-seropositive. The sample consisted of PBMCs. The CDR3 region has the DNA TGTGCCGGAGCACACGGGACCGGGGAGCTGTTTTTT. Translated: CAGAHGTGELFF.